Listed below are T cell receptor beta chains from one sample, sequenced in a study of cytomegalovirus exposure and HLA in healthy donors. Sequenced by immunoSEQ multiplex PCR; TCRdb stores in-frame clones only, minus some. The sample has 75,000 to 100,000 clones, roughly 79% seen once. Sequences were obtained from PBMCs. Receptors originate from a female donor in good health and CMV-seropositive. Each CDR3 is given with its conserved first and last residue. The D gene is left open where the match is weak. Only part of the rows carry a size: once, few, many, or a class if the clone is expanded.

>15|TRBJ2-3|TRBD2|TRBV14|-
TGTGCCAGCAGCAAGCTAGCGGGGTTTACAGATACGCAGTATTTT
CASSKLAGFTDTQYF
>14|TRBJ2-5|-|TRBV5-1|-
TGCGCCAGCAGCTTGAGGCGGAGCCAAGAGACCCAGTACTTC
CASSLRRSQETQYF
>14|TRBJ2-3|-|TRBV6-1|few
TGTGCCAGCCCTCCCGGGACTTTCCCCGATACGCAGTATTTT
CASPPGTFPDTQYF
>13|TRBJ2-7|-|TRBV4-1|-
TGCGCCAGCAGCCAGCATACAGGGCGCGAGCAGTACTTC
CASSQHTGREQYF
>10|TRBJ2-5|-|TRBV29-1|-
TGCAGCGTTTTCGGAGAGACCCAGTACTTC
CSVFGETQYF
>15|TRBJ2-2|TRBD2|TRBV6-6|-
TGTGCCTTATATACAGGGGCGGGGGGGCACCGGGAGCTGTTTTTT
CALYTGAGGHRELFF
>13|TRBJ2-7|TRBD1|TRBV2|-
TGTGCCAGCCAGCAGGGACAGAAGTACGAGCAGTACTTC
CASQQGQKYEQYF
>13|TRBJ1-2|TRBD1|TRBV6-1|-
TGTGCCAGCAGAGGAAGGGACAGTATACGCTACACCTTC
CASRGRDSIRYTF
>16|TRBJ2-1|-|TRBV4-2|few
TGTGCCAGCAGCCAAGATGGAGGCAGGGGTCACAATGAGCAGTTCTTC
CASSQDGGRGHNEQFF
>15|TRBJ1-5|TRBD1|TRBV28|-
TGTGCCAGCAGTCAAGGGACAGGGCGGAATCAGCCCCAGCATTTT
CASSQGTGRNQPQHF
>16|TRBJ2-5|TRBD2|TRBV30|-
TGTGCCTGGAGCAATCCCGGAACTAGCGGTGGTAAGACCCAGTACTTC
CAWSNPGTSGGKTQYF
>14|TRBJ2-7|-|TRBV5-1|-
TGCGCCAGCAGCTACCTGCAGGGGAAATACGAGCAGTACTTC
CASSYLQGKYEQYF
>13|TRBJ1-2|-|TRBV5-6|-
TGTGCCAGCAGCTTGGGCCGCGAAGATGGCTACACCTTC
CASSLGREDGYTF
>14|TRBJ2-7|-|TRBV28|-
TGTGCCAGCAGTTTATGGACAACCTCCTACGAGCAGTACTTC
CASSLWTTSYEQYF
>14|TRBJ2-7|TRBD2|TRBV5-1|-
TGCGCCAGCAGGGAACTAGCGGGTCCCTACGAGCAGTACTTC
CASRELAGPYEQYF
>15|TRBJ2-1|TRBD2|TRBV15|few
TGTGCCACCAGCAGAGCTAGCGGGGGGTACAATGAGCAGTTCTTC
CATSRASGGYNEQFF